The rows below give T cell receptor beta chains drawn from one sample of a study of shared clonotypes between healthy human individuals. TCRdb's table, derived via immunoSEQ multiplex PCR, lists solely in-frame clones and lacks some. Of about 770,000 clones listed, over 55% are singletons. Sequences were obtained from memory CD4+ T cells sorted from blood. All receptors derive from a woman in her twenties or thirties in good health. Each CDR3 is given without its conserved first and last residue.

length	V	J	CDR3
14	TRBV5-5	TRBJ2-3	ASSRPDRAGTDTQY
9	TRBV27	TRBJ2-2	AAANTGELF
14	TRBV28	TRBJ2-3	ASSQRLAGYTDTQY
13	TRBV2	TRBJ1-1	ASSSLQGGGTEAF
15	TRBV4-1	TRBJ2-7	ASSPQGERLKSYEQY
11	TRBV27	TRBJ2-7	ASSLYRGYEQY
10	TRBV29-1	TRBJ2-7	SVATRGDEQY
12	TRBV6-5	TRBJ2-3	ASSSTYRGPTQY
12	TRBV6-4	TRBJ1-1	ASSPRPEGAEAF
12	TRBV11-2	TRBJ2-1	ASSLAGAFNEQF
12	TRBV6-1	TRBJ2-7	ASSDPGTFYEQY
14	TRBV7-3	TRBJ2-3	ASSQRLAGETDTQY
16	TRBV21-1	TRBJ2-1	ASSKDIPSGNYYNEQF
11	TRBV7-2	TRBJ2-2	ASSPVNTGELF
12	TRBV2	TRBJ2-3	ASMGLAGPDTQY
12	TRBV27	TRBJ2-1	ASASGSSYNEQF
13	TRBV21-1	TRBJ1-2	ASSKPWGGNYGYT
11	TRBV18	TRBJ1-2	ASSPGGRNGYT
14	TRBV7-2	TRBJ1-2	ASSLDGGRVNYGYT
11	TRBV2	TRBJ1-2	ASSDGVDYGYT
13	TRBV5-1	TRBJ2-1	ASSWDRSSYNEQF
13	TRBV5-1	TRBJ2-3	ASSRVPGLEDTQY
11	TRBV30	TRBJ1-1	AWSVLRDTEAF
11	TRBV19	TRBJ2-7	ASSEKGTYEQY
14	TRBV2	TRBJ2-6	ASSPLRGRGANVLT
13	TRBV15	TRBJ1-5	ATRTDGGSNQPQH